The 20 T cell receptor beta chains below come from one sample, sequenced in a study of OX40 agonist ivuxolimab in advanced cancers. TCRdb's table, derived via immunoSEQ multiplex PCR, lists solely in-frame clones and lacks some. Of roughly 53,000 clones detected, roughly 90% appear once; the ten largest clones hold approximately 5%. Source: CD4+ or CD8+ T cells sorted from blood, taken in a trial of the OX40 agonist ivuxolimab. Every receptor here comes from an adult with an advanced solid tumor such as melanoma, head and neck, liver or kidney cancer.

This clone has just a few counts. This rearrangement joins TRBV10-1 to TRBJ1-5; D uncertain. Between the trimmed V and J ends, which lost 2 bases and 6 bases, there was a span of 8 bases. CDR3 length: 13 amino acids. Germline V lookup: CDR1 WNHNN, CDR2 SYGVQD (reference sequence). This CDR3 is CASSELKSQPQHF. DNA of the CDR3: TGCGCCAGCAGTGAGCTGAAGAGTCAGCCCCAGCATTTT.

This chain uses TRBV2 with TRBJ2-2; D may match TRBD1 or TRBD2 (5 bases each). Germline V CDR1 and CDR2: SNHLY, FYNNEI. This CDR3 has 15 amino acids. Between the trimmed V and J ends, which lost 6 bases and 5 bases, there was a span of 16 bases. CDR3 residues: CASRAGTQQTGELFF. DNA of the CDR3: TGTGCCAGCAGAGCCGGGACCCAACAAACCGGGGAGCTGTTTTTT.

This clone was detected only once. This rearrangement joins TRBV11-1 to TRBJ2-1; 10 bases align to TRBD2. The CDR3 contains 16 residues. J lost 4 bases, V lost 2 bases, and 5 bases had no gene match. Germline V CDR1 and CDR2: SGHAT, FQDESV (reference sequence). The CDR3, as DNA: TGTGCCAGCAGCTTACGGACTAGCGGAGTTTACAATGAGCAGTTCTTC. Its translation is CASSLRTSGVYNEQFF. Based on the CDR3 plus reference TRBV11-1 and TRBJ2-1, the full variable domain is EAEVAQSPRYKITEKSQAVAFWCDPISGHATLYWYRQILGQGPELLVQFQDESVVDDSQLPKDRFSAERLKGVDSTLKIQPAELGDSAMYLCASSLRTSGVYNEQFFGPGTRLTVL.

The rearrangement links TRBV6-1 to TRBJ2-7; TRBD2 agrees at 11 bases. This CDR3 spans 15 amino acids. CDR1 MNHNS and CDR2 SASEGT come from the germline V gene. V dropped 6 bases and J dropped 4; count of bases not matched to a gene: 8. The CDR3 region is CASSVTGTSGYEQYF. CDR3 bases: TGTGCCAGCAGCGTAACCGGGACTAGCGGATACGAGCAGTACTTC.

J is TRBJ1-4 and V is TRBV5-1; D is undetermined. Between the trimmed V and J ends, which lost 0 bases and 7 bases, there was a span of 10 bases. The length of the CDR3 is 14 residues. CDR1 and CDR2 from the germline V gene are SGHRS and YFSETQ. CDR3 loop: CASSLETRGEKLFF. CDR3 in DNA: TGCGCCAGCAGCTTGGAGACCCGCGGTGAAAAACTGTTTTTT.

The J gene is TRBJ2-1, the V gene TRBV4-2, with 15 nucleotides matching TRBD2. The germline CDR1 and CDR2 sequences are LGHNA and YNFKEQ. The CDR3 loop spans 19 amino acids. With 2 bases clipped from V and 1 base from J, the junction kept 6 bases outside the gene matches. CDR3 protein: CASSQRRGLAGGSYNEQFF. In DNA, the CDR3 is TGTGCCAGCAGCCAACGAAGGGGACTAGCGGGGGGATCCTACAATGAGCAGTTCTTC.

V usage is TRBV11-2 and J usage is TRBJ1-1; D gene ambiguous. CDR3 length: 14 residues. Per the germline V gene, CDR1 is SGHAT and CDR2 is FQNNGV. V lost 2 bases and J lost 1, with 8 bases in between. As DNA, the CDR3 is TGTGCCAGCAGCTTATTCGTGGGGAACACTGAAGCTTTCTTT. As protein: CASSLFVGNTEAFF.

This clone was observed a single time. CDR3 bases: TGTGCCTGGAGTGTACCTTTGGGGGGCTATGGCTACACCTTC. Its protein is CAWSVPLGGYGYTF. The genes are TRBV30 and TRBJ1-2; possible D gene TRBD1, 5 bases. The CDR3 covers 14 residues. Looked up from germline, CDR1 is GTSNPN and CDR2 is SVGIG (reference sequence). The V end was cut by 0 bases, the J end by 4 bases, with 12 bases between.

The gene calls are TRBV12-5 and TRBJ2-3; 7 bases are a match to TRBD1. Trimming took 1 base from V and 0 from J; bases not matched to a gene: 4. The CDR3 loop spans 16 amino acids. Germline CDR1 and CDR2: LGHNT and FRNRAP. CDR3 region: CASGLDRDSSTDTQYF. CDR3 bases: TGTGCTAGTGGTTTGGACCGGGACAGCAGCACAGATACGCAGTATTTT.

This clone was detected only once. An end of the junction does not agree with germline; a read error may underlie this. The chain couples TRBV7-7 to TRBJ2-5; D may be TRBD2 (5 bases). The V gene's germline CDR1 is SSHAT and CDR2 FNYEAQ (reference sequence). This CDR3 spans 15 amino acids. CDR3 loop: CASSPGRVFQETQYF. In DNA, the CDR3 is TGTGCTAGCAGCCCCGGGCGGGTCTTCCAAGAGACCCAGTACTTC.

This clone was observed a few times. This chain joins TRBV18 and TRBJ1-5; 7 positions match TRBD1. V dropped 3 bases and J dropped 6; count of bases not matched to a gene: 14. CDR3 length equals 17 residues. CDR1 KGHSH and CDR2 LQKENI come from the germline V gene. The CDR3 is CASSPGISTGVSQPQHF. The CDR3 nucleotides are TGTGCCAGCTCACCCGGTATATCTACAGGGGTGAGTCAGCCCCAGCATTTT.

This chain connects TRBV6-5 to TRBJ1-1; TRBD1 matches 8 bases. CDR1 and CDR2 (germline): MNHEY, SVGAGI. The CDR3 length is 15 residues. V gave up 2 bases and J gave up 2 bases; unmatched junction bases: 4. The CDR3 sequence: CASSYRGQGNTEAFF. CDR3 in DNA: TGTGCCAGCAGTTACCGTGGACAGGGAAACACTGAAGCTTTCTTT.

V and J are TRBV10-3 and TRBJ1-1, with D perhaps TRBD1 (5 bases). This CDR3 has 13 amino acids. Per germline, CDR1 ENHRY and CDR2 SYGVKD. Trimming removed 8 bases from V and 0 bases from J, with 10 bases in between. CDR3 DNA sequence: TGTGCCATCGGGGCGGAAATGAACACTGAAGCTTTCTTT. Translation gives CAIGAEMNTEAFF.

The rearrangement uses TRBV28 and TRBJ1-2, with D tentatively TRBD1 (5 bases). CDR3 size: 15 residues. The germline V gene has CDR1 MDHEN and CDR2 SYDVKM. V lost 1 base, J lost 1 base, and 10 bases lay in between. The CDR3 region has the DNA TGTGCCAGCAGTTTATTGGGACGCAGTAACTATGGCTACACCTTC. This codes for CASSLLGRSNYGYTF.

This sequence joins TRBV12-5 and TRBJ1-2; D unresolved. V was shortened by 2 bases and J by 8 bases, with 12 bases between the two germline ends. The CDR3 spans 13 residues. Germline CDR1 is LGHNT and CDR2 is FRNRAP. CDR3 residues: CASGLMAGSGYTF. CDR3 bases: TGTGCTAGTGGTTTGATGGCTGGGAGCGGCTACACCTTC.

This chain links TRBV5-1 with TRBJ2-3; D is possibly TRBD1 (6 bases). The CDR3 has 15 residues. CDR1 and CDR2 (germline): SGHRS, YFSETQ. V lost 2 bases to trimming and J lost 0 bases, with 10 bases between them. The CDR3 is CASSLGGQSTDTQYF. DNA of the CDR3: TGCGCCAGCAGCTTAGGGGGACAAAGCACAGATACGCAGTATTTT.

The V call is TRBV6-5, the J call TRBJ2-2; D could derive from TRBD1 or TRBD2 (6 bases each). This CDR3 contains 16 residues. V was trimmed by 0 bases and J by 6 bases, leaving 14 bases between them. From germline, CDR1 is MNHEY and CDR2 SVGAGI. This CDR3 is CASSYSKGGGPGELFF. Here the CDR3 DNA reads TGTGCCAGCAGTTACTCGAAGGGGGGCGGTCCCGGGGAGCTGTTTTTT.

In its sample, this clone was seen once. The chain joins TRBV6-5 to TRBJ2-3, with D perhaps assigned TRBD1 or TRBD2 (5 bases each). V was cut by 4 bases and J by 2 bases, with 13 bases left in between. Germline values: CDR1 MNHEY, CDR2 SVGAGI. The CDR3 is made up of 15 amino acids. CDR3 sequence: CASSFGHGDTDTQYF. The CDR3 DNA is TGTGCCAGCAGTTTTGGACACGGGGACACAGATACGCAGTATTTT.

This rearrangement joins TRBV28 to TRBJ1-5; D perhaps matches TRBD1 (5 bases). V was trimmed by 7 bases and J by 1 base, leaving 14 bases between them. Per germline, CDR1 MDHEN and CDR2 SYDVKM. CDR3 length equals 15 residues. This chain's CDR3 is CASIIGTLSNQPQHF. The CDR3 DNA follows: TGTGCCAGCATTATCGGGACTCTAAGCAATCAGCCCCAGCATTTT.

The rearrangement links TRBV6-6 to TRBJ1-5; D call uncertain. This CDR3 has 15 residues. V was pared by 6 bases and J by 3 bases, with 15 bases between. Per the germline V gene, CDR1 is MNHNY and CDR2 is SVGAGI (reference sequence). Written as DNA, the CDR3 is TGTGCCAGCAGCCTGAAGATTTCCCTCAATCAGCCCCAGCATTTT. Translating gives CASSLKISLNQPQHF.